This T cell receptor beta chain was documented in a study of blood T cells in healthy people across ages (dated by TCRdb to between 2014 and 2017). A note on the overall study: Template switching captured roughly one uniquely barcoded TCR beta cDNA molecule per two T cells in model experiments. Using deep sequencing normalized with unique cDNA molecular identifiers, the study measured how TCR beta repertoire diversity changes with age. Four age groups were formed from the donors: young (average about 16 years), middle-aged (approximately 41), aged (roughly 56) and long-lived (82). Donors of different ages were randomly distributed across sequencing lanes to avoid experimental bias. Using the same blood draw, the study looked at two additional independent replicas of 1 million unique cDNA reads for two donors, one aged 18 to 29 and the other aged 80 or older.

V has 4 bases trimmed and J has 4 bases trimmed; junction bases matching no gene number 9. Measured from the cysteine to the phenylalanine, the CDR3 is 15 residues long. CDR3 DNA only is kept here, 45 bases in frame from base 1. Via the germline V gene (reference sequence), CDR1 is SGHKS and CDR2 YYEKEE. Preparation of the library involved 5' RACE. Sequencing was performed on an Illumina HiSeq 2500. A second PCR of about 6 to 12 cycles was run with a J-beta primer mix and a sample-barcoded 5' primer. A template-switch 5' adaptor carrying 12 random nucleotides introduced a unique molecular identifier onto each TCR beta cDNA molecule. Each sample yielded at least 2.5 million CDR3-containing paired-end reads. All of the RNA was converted into first-strand cDNA using the Mint cDNA synthesis kit, with a TRBC-specific oligonucleotide serving as the primer. All cDNA was treated with uracil-DNA glycosylase and then went through a first 18-cycle PCR with the universal primers M1SS and BC2_uni_R. The published analysis was carried out like this. Normalization of each sample was performed by random selection of 1 million high-quality reads, each carrying a distinct molecular identifier. Reads with shared molecular identifiers were discarded instead of being binned into consensus sequences. MiTCR, set to a Q25 quality threshold and the strictest error-elimination algorithm, was used for CDR3 identification, clonotype clustering and error correction. Lower-bound total TCR beta diversity was estimated with a nonparametric unseen species model using Euler transformation. TCRdb handled the public reads itself, with Q25 trimming in fastp and clone calling in MiXCR, and kept productive beta chains. CDR3 protein duplicates are merged, each entry listing the most common genes and DNA. Clone size and V and J calls follow TCRdb, not the original study. Across this sample there are about 1.5 million distinct CDR3 sequences, with approximately 43% seen only once. The ten largest make up more than 4% of the sample.

Overall results and qualifications from the work: Conclusive comparison of naive and antigen-experienced compartments was prevented by the profiling of bulk unsorted PBMCs. Observed TCR beta diversity per million T cells fell roughly linearly with age, and a significant reduction was already apparent by age roughly 41. The percentage of naive T cells measured by flow cytometry correlated strongly with observed TCR beta diversity. Because the CMV infection status of the donors was unknown, age-related changes in expanded clonotypes may potentially have been confounded. Total diversity estimates from one million sequenced T cells were considered lower bounds and underestimates. Compared with the aged group, the long-lived group had more naive CD4+ T cells, fewer expanded clones and increased TCR diversity, suggesting age selection.

Systemically healthy Caucasian individuals from Russia, some 38 in total and aged about 6 to 100 years, were included as donors. Approximately 10 milliliters of peripheral blood were collected from each donor into EDTA-treated Vacutainer tubes. Ficoll-Paque density-gradient centrifugation was used to isolate PBMCs, with at least 7 million per sample. Trizol reagent was used to extract total RNA from PBMCs, with at least 6 micrograms per sample. For every donor, flow cytometry on a PBMC aliquot measured the percentage of naive CD45RAhigh/CD27high T cells. Concerning this clonotype itself: This receptor's antigen is unknown. Base-call qualities are not available, and no considerably larger clone is one nucleotide away.

This TCR was sampled from a woman aged 18-35 years in good health. Sequencing used blood. The sequence is built from TRBV5-5 and TRBJ1-2; TRBD1 fits 8 bases in the junction. CDR3 loop: CASSPSTGERYGYTF. In nucleotides, the sequence is TGTGCCAGCAGCCCATCGACAGGGGAACGCTATGGCTACACCTTC.